Below, 25 T cell receptor beta chains from the same sample are listed, as sequenced in a study of metastatic and nonmetastatic thyroid tumors. Until they underwent thyroid surgery, no patient had received any treatment. TCRdb re-called clones via MiXCR from the PCR reads. The sample lists 40,000 or so clones, roughly a quarter seen once, with 9.6% in the top ten. Sequenced: blood. The receptors come from a female donor with papillary thyroid cancer or a benign thyroid nodule (not recorded which). Some clones in this sample may be carry-over from other donors' samples.

This clone was observed many times. The rearrangement links TRBV10-3 to TRBJ2-1; either TRBD1 or TRBD2 may supply D (6 bases each). The germline V gene encodes CDR1 ENHRY and CDR2 SYGVKD. V lost 4 bases, J lost 5 bases, and 12 bases lay in between. The CDR3 totals 14 residues. The CDR3 is CAISGEGGDNEQFF. CDR3 nucleotide sequence: TGTGCCATCAGTGGAGAGGGGGGAGACAATGAGCAGTTCTTC.

The chain recombines TRBV12-3 or TRBV12-4 with TRBJ2-1; maybe TRBD2 (6 bases). Trimming pared 5 bases from V and 6 bases from J, leaving 17 bases between. The CDR3 runs to 15 residues. As DNA, the CDR3 is TGTGCCAGCAGTCCCGTTACTTACGGGGGCAATGAGCAGTTCTTC. It encodes CASSPVTYGGNEQFF.

The V gene is TRBV7-2, the J gene TRBJ2-7, with 11 bases identical to TRBD2. The trim removed 0 bases at V and 4 bases at J, leaving 8 bases unmatched. The CDR3 length is 17 residues. CDR1 and CDR2 (germline): SGHTA, FQGNSA. The CDR3 reads CASSLAPTSGSGYEQYF. The CDR3 DNA is TGTGCCAGCAGCTTAGCCCCTACTAGCGGGAGCGGTTACGAGCAGTACTTC. The full variable domain, in which reference TRBV7-2 and TRBJ2-7 provide the parts outside the CDR3, is GAGVSQSPSNKVTEKGKDVELRCDPISGHTALYWYRQSLGQGLEFLIYFQGNSAPDKSGLPSDRFSAERTGGSVSTLTIQRTQQEDSAVYLCASSLAPTSGSGYEQYFGPGTRLTVT.

Remarks on this clone: Sequence at one end of the junction differs from germline and may be a read error. The chain joins TRBV6-1 to TRBJ1-2; TRBD1 aligns across 8 bases. The germline CDR1 and CDR2 sequences are MNHNS and SASEGT. This CDR3 has 14 amino acids. CDR3 in amino acids: CASSGYRGEGGYTF. As DNA, the CDR3 is TGTGCTAGCAGTGGCTACAGGGGGGAAGGAGGCTACACCTTC.

This clone has at least ten counts. CDR3 nucleotides: TGTGCCAGCTCACCAGGTACAGGGGAGGATGGCTACACCTTC. It translates to CASSPGTGEDGYTF. V gene TRBV18 combines with J gene TRBJ1-2; 7 bases map to TRBD1. This CDR3 is built from 14 residues. Unmatched junction bases numbered 6, after V lost 2 bases and J lost 6 bases. Looked up from germline, CDR1 is KGHSH and CDR2 is LQKENI.

This clone appeared many times. The V call is TRBV4-1, the J call TRBJ2-7; perhaps TRBD2 as D (5 bases). Between the trimmed V and J ends, which lost 5 bases and 2 bases, there was a span of 10 bases. CDR3 length equals 13 residues. Germline CDR1 MGHRA, CDR2 YSYEKL. The CDR3 loop is CASSTSGTYEQYF. CDR3 DNA sequence: TGCGCCAGCAGCACTAGTGGGACCTACGAGCAGTACTTC.

The chain combines TRBV28 with TRBJ1-5; D remains ambiguous. This CDR3 contains 13 residues. CDR1 is MDHEN, CDR2 SYDVKM, per germline. V was shortened by 8 bases and J by 4 bases, with 12 bases between the two germline ends. CDR3 in amino acids: CASHGVGNQPQHF. CDR3 nucleotide sequence: TGTGCCAGCCACGGAGTGGGGAATCAGCCCCAGCATTTT.

This clone was observed at least ten times. The chain links TRBV3-1 to TRBJ2-2; D unresolved. The V and J ends lost 2 bases and 4 bases respectively, with 2 bases between them. Germline CDR1 reads LGHDT; CDR2 reads YNNKEL (reference sequence). This CDR3 spans 12 amino acids. DNA of the CDR3: TGTGCCAGCAGCCAAATCACCGGGGAGCTGTTTTTT. Its protein is CASSQITGELFF.

V gene TRBV18 combines with J gene TRBJ1-6; unclear D gene. The CDR3 covers 13 residues. Germline assignment: CDR1 KGHSH and CDR2 LQKENI. Between the trimmed V and J ends, which lost 2 bases and 8 bases, there was a span of 7 bases. The CDR3 DNA reads as TGTGCCAGCTCACCAGGTGCCGATTCACCCCTCCACTTT. Protein: CASSPGADSPLHF.

This clone was seen repeatedly, ten times or more. The CDR3 loop reads CASSNRQGRAGELFF. The DNA for the CDR3 is TGCGCCAGCAGCAACCGACAGGGTAGGGCCGGGGAGCTGTTTTTT. V is TRBV5-1 and J is TRBJ2-2; 7 nucleotides agree with TRBD1. Looked up from germline, CDR1 is SGHRS and CDR2 is YFSETQ. Trimming took 4 bases from V and 6 from J; bases not matched to a gene: 9. This CDR3 region has 15 residues.

This clone was counted many times. This chain joins TRBV4-3 and TRBJ2-5, with TRBD1 matching over 7 bases. Per germline, CDR1 LGHNA and CDR2 YSLEER. V gave up 0 bases and J gave up 2 bases; unmatched junction bases: 6. The CDR3 contains 16 residues. The CDR3 protein is CASSQDIQGEQETQYF. The CDR3 nucleotides are TGCGCCAGCAGCCAAGATATCCAGGGGGAACAAGAGACCCAGTACTTC.

This clone has a handful of counts. The V gene is TRBV6-1, the J gene TRBJ1-5; tentatively, D is TRBD1 (5 bases). CDR3 length equals 16 residues. The ends were cut back, 2 bases at V and 1 base at J, with 12 bases in the middle. The V gene's germline CDR1 is MNHNS and CDR2 SASEGT. The chain's CDR3 is CASSERAGPSNQPQHF. CDR3 DNA sequence: TGTGCCAGCAGTGAAAGGGCAGGGCCGAGCAATCAGCCCCAGCATTTT.

This clone was detected ten times or more. This chain uses TRBV30 with TRBJ2-3; D gene unclear. Per the germline V gene, CDR1 is GTSNPN and CDR2 is SVGIG (reference sequence). This CDR3 has 14 amino acids. Trimming removed 2 bases at V and 2 bases at J, with 11 bases between. The CDR3 reads CAWSRPGYTDTQYF. In DNA, the CDR3 is TGTGCCTGGAGTCGGCCAGGTTACACAGATACGCAGTATTTT.

The sample holds many counts of this clone. The J gene is TRBJ2-5, the V gene TRBV7-6, with a possible D match to TRBD1 (5 bases). V was pared by 8 bases and J by 3 bases, with 19 bases between. The length of the CDR3 is 15 residues. Germline V CDR1 and CDR2: SGHVS, FNYEAQ. The CDR3 nucleotides are TGTGCCAGCGCTAGGGGCCCTACCAGGGAAGAGACCCAGTACTTC. Its protein is CASARGPTREETQYF.

The V call is TRBV11-2, the J call TRBJ2-1, with 8 bases identical to TRBD1. Germline assignment: CDR1 SGHAT and CDR2 FQNNGV. The CDR3 has 15 amino acids. The ends lost 7 bases at V and 6 bases at J; junction bases unmatched: 11. DNA of the CDR3: TGTGCCAGCATCTCTCGGACAGGGTTAAGCAATGAGCAGTTCTTC. Amino acid sequence: CASISRTGLSNEQFF.

This clone came up many times. The chain employs TRBV4-3 and TRBJ1-2, with a weak D call TRBD1 (6 bases). Looked up from germline, CDR1 is LGHNA and CDR2 is YSLEER. V was pared by 8 bases and J by 0 bases, with 28 bases between. CDR3 length: 19 amino acids. CDR3 protein: CASSQGTGRGRAANYGYTF. CDR3 bases: TGCGCCAGCTCACAGGGAACGGGGCGGGGGAGGGCAGCTAACTATGGCTACACCTTC.

The CDR3 DNA reads as TGTGCCAGCAGCTTAGGACTAGCGGGAGGTGAGCAGTACTTC. It codes for CASSLGLAGGEQYF. This chain uses TRBV7-3 with TRBJ2-7; 14 bases are shared with TRBD2. CDR1 SGHTA and CDR2 FQGTGA come from the germline V gene. V dropped 2 bases and J dropped 7; count of bases not matched to a gene: 1. The length of the CDR3 is 14 residues.

The V call is TRBV5-1, the J call TRBJ2-3; D ambiguous. The V gene's germline CDR1 is SGHRS and CDR2 YFSETQ. Trimming removed 1 base from V and 1 base from J, with 4 bases in between. CDR3 size: 13 residues. Here the CDR3 reads CASSLPGTDTQYF. In nucleotides, the CDR3 is TGCGCCAGCAGCTTGCCCGGCACAGATACGCAGTATTTT.

This clone appeared many times. The J gene is TRBJ2-3, the V gene TRBV2; D unclear. Germline V gene data show CDR1 as SNHLY and CDR2 as FYNNEI. This CDR3 is built from 14 residues. V lost 5 bases, J lost 0 bases, and 9 bases lay in between. In DNA form, the CDR3 reads TGTGCCAGCAGTTCCAGCACTAGCACAGATACGCAGTATTTT. This sequence encodes CASSSSTSTDTQYF.

This chain uses TRBV4-3 with TRBJ2-7; 11 bases line up with TRBD1. V lost 4 bases to trimming and J lost 5 bases; unmatched junction nucleotides: 10. This CDR3 comprises 16 residues. CDR1 and CDR2 from the germline V gene are LGHNA and YSLEER. The CDR3 DNA is TGCGCCAGCAGCCGATCCGGGACAGGGGGGCCGAACGAGCAGTACTTC. Protein sequence: CASSRSGTGGPNEQYF.

Ten or more counts support this clone. The genes are TRBV4-1 and TRBJ2-2; a weak D match, TRBD2 (6 bases). The CDR3 is 15 amino acids. Germline loops: CDR1 MGHRA, CDR2 YSYEKL. Trimming shortened V by 2 bases and J by 10 bases, and 17 bases separated the two germline ends. CDR3 nucleotide sequence: TGCGCCAGCAGCCAAAGTTGGGGGGTCGTCGAGGAGCTGTTTTTT. This translates into CASSQSWGVVEELFF.

This clone was found many times. Just one base apart from a much larger clone, this may be a read error. The J gene is TRBJ2-2, the V gene TRBV29-1; 8 bases match TRBD2. Trimming took 7 bases from V and 5 from J; bases not matched to a gene: 9. Looked up from germline, CDR1 is SQVTM and CDR2 is ANQGSEA. CDR3 size: 14 residues. CDR3 in amino acids: CSAASGSITGELFF. The CDR3 DNA is TGCAGCGCCGCCAGCGGGAGTATTACCGGGGAGCTGTTTTTT.

The chain couples TRBV30 to TRBJ1-2; the match to TRBD1 covers 7 bases. This CDR3 is 12 amino acids long. The germline CDR1 and CDR2 sequences are GTSNPN and SVGIG (reference sequence). Unmatched junction bases numbered 4, after V lost 4 bases and J lost 5 bases. The CDR3 reads CAWKQGNYGYTF. The CDR3 nucleotides read TGTGCCTGGAAACAGGGGAATTATGGCTACACCTTC.

The table lists this clone with many counts. The DNA for the CDR3 is TGCAGTGCTAAGGGACAGGGGATCGTGGCCCAGTACTTC. Amino acids: CSAKGQGIVAQYF. The chain links TRBV20-1 to TRBJ2-5; 10 bases are shared with TRBD1. The V and J ends lost 4 bases and 9 bases, in that order; junction bases with no gene match: 8. From germline, CDR1 is DFQATT and CDR2 SNEGSKA (reference sequence). The CDR3 is 13 amino acids.

This clone has just a few counts. This chain links TRBV10-1 with TRBJ2-5; D is tentatively TRBD1 or TRBD2 (5 bases each). This CDR3 comprises 16 residues. Trimming removed 4 bases from V and 8 bases from J, with 23 bases in between. The germline gives CDR1 WNHNN, CDR2 SYGVQD (reference sequence). The CDR3 here is CASSAVRAGPLLTQYF. The CDR3 region has the DNA TGCGCCAGCAGTGCGGTGAGGGCAGGGCCCCTTTTAACCCAGTACTTC.